The present TCR beta chain was sequenced within a study of blood T cell repertoires in COVID-19. Study-level background: Sites in the United States, Italy and Spain provided acute and convalescent COVID-19 samples. From T cells, B-cell-depleted T cells, or PBMCs came the material, which was cDNA or gDNA.

The method was immunoSEQ multiplex PCR; TCRdb's version includes in-frame clones alone and lacks a portion of them. Among 300,000 to 400,000 clones listed, approximately 85% were seen once. This TCR was sampled from a human donor in a cohort sampled during active COVID-19. Sequenced input: peripheral blood.

CDR3 sequence: CATSEPDGTGYNEQFF. In DNA form, the CDR3 reads TGTGCCACCAGTGAACCCGATGGGACAGGTTACAATGAGCAGTTCTTC. The V call is TRBV24-1, the J call TRBJ2-1; 8 nucleotides agree with TRBD1. This CDR3 spans 16 amino acids. Germline V gene lookup returns CDR1 KGHDR and CDR2 SFDVKD. V lost 4 bases and J lost 4; bases outside the gene matches: 8.